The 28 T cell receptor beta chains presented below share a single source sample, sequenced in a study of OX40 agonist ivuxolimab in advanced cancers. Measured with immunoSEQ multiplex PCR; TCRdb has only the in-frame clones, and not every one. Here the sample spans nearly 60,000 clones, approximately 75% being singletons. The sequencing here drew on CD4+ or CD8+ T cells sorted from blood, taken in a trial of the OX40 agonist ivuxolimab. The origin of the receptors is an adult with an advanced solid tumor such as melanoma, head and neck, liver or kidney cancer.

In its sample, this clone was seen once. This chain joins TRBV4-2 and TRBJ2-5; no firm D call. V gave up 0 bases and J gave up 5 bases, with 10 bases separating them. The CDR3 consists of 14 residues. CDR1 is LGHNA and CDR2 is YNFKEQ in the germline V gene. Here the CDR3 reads CASSQDASRETQYF. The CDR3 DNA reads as TGTGCCAGCAGCCAAGACGCGAGCAGGGAGACCCAGTACTTC.

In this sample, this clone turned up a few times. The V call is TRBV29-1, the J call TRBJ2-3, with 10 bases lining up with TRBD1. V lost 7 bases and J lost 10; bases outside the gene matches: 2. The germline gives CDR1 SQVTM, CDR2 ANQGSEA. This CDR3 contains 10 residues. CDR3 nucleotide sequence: TGCAGCGCGGGACAGGGGCCGCAGTATTTT. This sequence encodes CSAGQGPQYF.

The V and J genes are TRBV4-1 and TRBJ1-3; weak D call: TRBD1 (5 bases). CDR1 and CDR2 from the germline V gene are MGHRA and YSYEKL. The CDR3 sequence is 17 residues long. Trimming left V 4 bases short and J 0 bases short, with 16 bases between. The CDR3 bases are TGCGCCAGCAGCCCGGGACCGCCTGGGATCTCTGGAAACACCATATATTTT. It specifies CASSPGPPGISGNTIYF.

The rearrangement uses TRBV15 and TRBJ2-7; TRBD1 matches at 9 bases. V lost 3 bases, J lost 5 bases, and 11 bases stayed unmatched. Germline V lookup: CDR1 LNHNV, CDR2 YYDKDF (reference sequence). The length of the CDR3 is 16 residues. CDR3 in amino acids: CATSRGPGTGSNEQYF. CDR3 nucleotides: TGTGCCACCAGCAGGGGTCCCGGGACAGGGTCCAACGAGCAGTACTTC. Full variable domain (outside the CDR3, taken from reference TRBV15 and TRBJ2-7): DAMVIQNPRYQVTQFGKPVTLSCSQTLNHNVMYWYQQKSSQAPKLLFHYYDKDFNNEADTPDNFQSRRPNTSFCFLDIRSPGLGDTAMYLCATSRGPGTGSNEQYFGPGTRLTVT.

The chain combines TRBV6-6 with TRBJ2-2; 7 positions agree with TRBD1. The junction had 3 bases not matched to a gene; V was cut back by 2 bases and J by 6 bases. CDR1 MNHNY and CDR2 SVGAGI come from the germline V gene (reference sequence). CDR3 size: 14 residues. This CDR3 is CASSYDRAAGELFF. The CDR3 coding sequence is TGTGCCAGCAGTTACGACAGGGCTGCCGGGGAGCTGTTTTTT.

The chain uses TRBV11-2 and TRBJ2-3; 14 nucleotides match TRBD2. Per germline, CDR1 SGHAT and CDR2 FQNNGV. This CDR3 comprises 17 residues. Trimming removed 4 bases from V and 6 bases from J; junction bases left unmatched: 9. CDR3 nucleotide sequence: TGTGCCAGCAGCTCTCGGGGACTAGCGGGGGAGGGGGATACGCAGTATTTT. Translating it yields CASSSRGLAGEGDTQYF.

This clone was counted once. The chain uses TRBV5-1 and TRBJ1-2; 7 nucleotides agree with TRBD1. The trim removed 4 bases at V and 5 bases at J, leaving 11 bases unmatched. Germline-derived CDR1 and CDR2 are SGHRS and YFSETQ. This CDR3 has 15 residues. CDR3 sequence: CASSPGGTGVYGYTF. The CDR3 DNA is TGCGCCAGCAGCCCCGGTGGCACAGGGGTGTATGGCTACACCTTC.

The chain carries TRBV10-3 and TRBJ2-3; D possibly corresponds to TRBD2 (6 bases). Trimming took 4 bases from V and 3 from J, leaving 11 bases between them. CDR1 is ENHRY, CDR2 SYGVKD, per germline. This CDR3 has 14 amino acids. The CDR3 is CAISGGVETDTQYF. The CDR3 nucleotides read TGTGCCATCAGTGGGGGGGTCGAGACAGATACGCAGTATTTT.

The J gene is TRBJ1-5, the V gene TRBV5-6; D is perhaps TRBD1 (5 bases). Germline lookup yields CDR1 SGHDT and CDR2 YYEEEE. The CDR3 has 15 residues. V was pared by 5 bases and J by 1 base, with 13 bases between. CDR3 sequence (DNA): TGTGCCAGCAGTCGCCTGGGGGAGAGCAATCAGCCCCAGCATTTT. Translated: CASSRLGESNQPQHF.

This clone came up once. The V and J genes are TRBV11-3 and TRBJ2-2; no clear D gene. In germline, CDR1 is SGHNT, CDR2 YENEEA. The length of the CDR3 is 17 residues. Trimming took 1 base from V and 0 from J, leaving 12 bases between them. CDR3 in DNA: TGTGCCAGCAGCTTAGTTCGGCAGTATCCGAACACCGGGGAGCTGTTTTTT. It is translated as CASSLVRQYPNTGELFF.

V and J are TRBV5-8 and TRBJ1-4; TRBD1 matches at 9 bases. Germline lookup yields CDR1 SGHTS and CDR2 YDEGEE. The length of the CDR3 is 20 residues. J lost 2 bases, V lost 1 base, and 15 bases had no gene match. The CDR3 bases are TGTGCCAGCAGCTTGTGGGGAAAATGGGACAGGGTGAAGACTAATGAAAAACTGTTTTTT. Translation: CASSLWGKWDRVKTNEKLFF.

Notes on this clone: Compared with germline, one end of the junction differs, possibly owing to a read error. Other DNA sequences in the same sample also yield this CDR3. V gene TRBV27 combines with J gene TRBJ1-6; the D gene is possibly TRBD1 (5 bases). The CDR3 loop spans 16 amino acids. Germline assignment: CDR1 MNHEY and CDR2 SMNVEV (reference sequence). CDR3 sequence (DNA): TGTGCCAGCAGTCGGCAGGGCGGTAGAAATAATTCACCCCTCCACTTC. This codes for CASSRQGGRNNSPLHF.

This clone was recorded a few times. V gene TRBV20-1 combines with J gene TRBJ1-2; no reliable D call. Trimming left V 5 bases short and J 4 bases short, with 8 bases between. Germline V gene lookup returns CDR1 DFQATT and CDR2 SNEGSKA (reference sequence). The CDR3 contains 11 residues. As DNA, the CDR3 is TGCAGTGCTTGGACGGGCTATGGCTACACCTTC. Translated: CSAWTGYGYTF.

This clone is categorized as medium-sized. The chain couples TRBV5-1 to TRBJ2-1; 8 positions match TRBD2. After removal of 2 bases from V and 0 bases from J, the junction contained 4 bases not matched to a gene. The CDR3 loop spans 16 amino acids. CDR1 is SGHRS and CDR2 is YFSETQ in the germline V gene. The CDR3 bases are TGCGCCAGCAGCTTATGGAGCGGGGGCTCCTACAATGAGCAGTTCTTC. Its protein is CASSLWSGGSYNEQFF.

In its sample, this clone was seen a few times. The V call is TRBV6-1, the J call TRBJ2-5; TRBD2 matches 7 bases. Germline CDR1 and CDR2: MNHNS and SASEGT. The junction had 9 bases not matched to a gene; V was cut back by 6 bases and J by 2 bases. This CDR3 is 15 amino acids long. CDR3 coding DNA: TGTGCCAGCAGCCCCTTACTAGCGCATCAAGAGACCCAGTACTTC. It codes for CASSPLLAHQETQYF.

The CDR3 bases are TGTGCCAGCTCACCATTGCGAAATTCCTACAATGAGCAGTTCTTC. Residues: CASSPLRNSYNEQFF. This chain uses TRBV18 with TRBJ2-1; D is undetermined. CDR1 KGHSH and CDR2 LQKENI come from the germline V gene. This CDR3 is built from 15 residues. Trimming removed 2 bases at V and 1 base at J, with 9 bases between.

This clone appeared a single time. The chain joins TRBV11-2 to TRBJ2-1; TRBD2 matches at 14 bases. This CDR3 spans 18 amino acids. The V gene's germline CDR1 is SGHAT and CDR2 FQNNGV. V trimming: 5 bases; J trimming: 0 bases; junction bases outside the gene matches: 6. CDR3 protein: CASSNRLAGGSSYNEQFF. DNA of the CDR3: TGTGCCAGCAGCAACCGACTAGCGGGGGGGAGCTCCTACAATGAGCAGTTCTTC.

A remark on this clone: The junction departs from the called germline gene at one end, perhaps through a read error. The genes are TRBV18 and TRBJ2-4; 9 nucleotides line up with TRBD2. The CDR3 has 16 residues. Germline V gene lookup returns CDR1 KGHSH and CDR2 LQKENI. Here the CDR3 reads CASSPDQRGVKSIQYF. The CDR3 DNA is TGTGCCAGCTCACCCGACCAGCGGGGGGTAAAAAGCATTCAGTACTTC.

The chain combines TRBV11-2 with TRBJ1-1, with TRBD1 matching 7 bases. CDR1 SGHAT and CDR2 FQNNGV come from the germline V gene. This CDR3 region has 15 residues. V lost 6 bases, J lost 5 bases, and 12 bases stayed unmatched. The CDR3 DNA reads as TGTGCCAGCAGTCCCATGCGGACAGGTAAAACTGAAGCTTTCTTT. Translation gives CASSPMRTGKTEAFF.

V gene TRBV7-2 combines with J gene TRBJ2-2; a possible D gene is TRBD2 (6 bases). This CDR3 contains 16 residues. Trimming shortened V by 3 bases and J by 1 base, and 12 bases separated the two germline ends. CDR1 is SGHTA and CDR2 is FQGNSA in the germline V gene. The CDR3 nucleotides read TGTGCCAGCAGCTTTGGTCCGGGGGTGAACACCGGGGAGCTGTTTTTT. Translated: CASSFGPGVNTGELFF.

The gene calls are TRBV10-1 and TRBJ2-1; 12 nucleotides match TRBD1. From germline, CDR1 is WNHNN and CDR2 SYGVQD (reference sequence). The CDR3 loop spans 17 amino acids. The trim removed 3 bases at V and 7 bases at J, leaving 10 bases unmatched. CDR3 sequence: CASSEGPRDRGLNEQFF. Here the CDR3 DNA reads TGCGCCAGCAGTGAAGGACCTCGGGACAGGGGGCTTAATGAGCAGTTCTTC.

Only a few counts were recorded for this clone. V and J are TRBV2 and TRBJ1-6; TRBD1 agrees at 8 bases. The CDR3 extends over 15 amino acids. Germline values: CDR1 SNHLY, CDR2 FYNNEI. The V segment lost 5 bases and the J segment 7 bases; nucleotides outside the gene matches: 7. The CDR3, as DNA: TGTGCCAGCAGTCGAGAGACAGGGGACAATTCACCCCTCCACTTT. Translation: CASSRETGDNSPLHF.

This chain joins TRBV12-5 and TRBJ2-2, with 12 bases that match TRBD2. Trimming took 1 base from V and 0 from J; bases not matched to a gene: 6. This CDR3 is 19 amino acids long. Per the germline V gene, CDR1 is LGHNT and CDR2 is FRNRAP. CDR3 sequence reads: CASGLARTSGDPNTGELFF. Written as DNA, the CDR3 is TGTGCTAGTGGTTTGGCACGGACTAGCGGGGACCCGAACACCGGGGAGCTGTTTTTT.

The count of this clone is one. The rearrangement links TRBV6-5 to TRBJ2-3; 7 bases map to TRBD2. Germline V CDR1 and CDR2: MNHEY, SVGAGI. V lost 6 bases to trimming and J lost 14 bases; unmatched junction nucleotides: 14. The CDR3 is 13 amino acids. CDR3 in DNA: TGTGCCAGCAGGGCTCCGGCGGCGGGGGTTTGGTATTTT. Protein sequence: CASRAPAAGVWYF.

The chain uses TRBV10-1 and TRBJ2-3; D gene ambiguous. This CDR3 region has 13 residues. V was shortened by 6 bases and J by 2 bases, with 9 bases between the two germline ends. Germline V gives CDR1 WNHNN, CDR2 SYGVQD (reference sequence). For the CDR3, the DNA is TGCGCCAGCAGCCAAAGCTCCACAGATACGCAGTATTTT. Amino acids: CASSQSSTDTQYF.

The CDR3 DNA is TGTGCCAGCATGGCAAGTACACACATTCAGTACTTC. Protein sequence: CASMASTHIQYF. The chain links TRBV6-5 to TRBJ2-4; D is uncertain. CDR1 is MNHEY and CDR2 is SVGAGI in the germline V gene. Between the trimmed V and J ends, which lost 7 bases and 8 bases, there was a span of 12 bases. This CDR3 has 12 amino acids.

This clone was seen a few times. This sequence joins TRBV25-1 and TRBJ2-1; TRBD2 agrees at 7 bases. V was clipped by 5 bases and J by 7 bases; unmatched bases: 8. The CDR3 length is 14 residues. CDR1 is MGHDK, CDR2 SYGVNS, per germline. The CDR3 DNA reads TGTGCCAGCAGTACCCCAGGGAGGGCGAATGAGCAGTTCTTC. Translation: CASSTPGRANEQFF. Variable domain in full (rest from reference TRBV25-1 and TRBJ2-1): EADIYQTPRYLVIGTGKKITLECSQTMGHDKMYWYQQDPGMELHLIHYSYGVNSTEKGDLSSESTVSRIRTEHFPLTLESARPSHTSQYLCASSTPGRANEQFFGPGTRLTVL.

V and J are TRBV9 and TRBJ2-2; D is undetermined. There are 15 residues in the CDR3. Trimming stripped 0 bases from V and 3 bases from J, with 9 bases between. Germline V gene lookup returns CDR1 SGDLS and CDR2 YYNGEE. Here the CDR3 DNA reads TGTGCCAGCAGCGTAGGGAACACCCACACCGGGGAGCTGTTTTTT. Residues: CASSVGNTHTGELFF. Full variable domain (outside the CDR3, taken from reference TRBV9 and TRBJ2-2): DSGVTQTPKHLITATGQRVTLRCSPRSGDLSVYWYQQSLDQGLQFLIQYYNGEERAKGNILERFSAQQFPDLHSELNLSSLELGDSALYFCASSVGNTHTGELFFGEGSRLTVL.